This note documents a single T cell receptor (beta chain) sequence. This clone was recorded many times. Its antigen target is currently unknown. No base qualities exist here, and no much larger clone lies one base off it. These data belong to a study of CD8+ T cells in alopecia areata (dated by TCRdb to the late 2010s). Notes on the research overall: The treated patients took part in an open-label pilot trial in which moderate-to-severe alopecia areata was treated with oral tofacitinib at 5 to 10 mg twice daily. Patients received tofacitinib for 6 to 18 months and were then followed off drug for 6 months to check for delayed response and recurrence. Disease severity in treated patients was measured with the SALT score, which quantifies the percentage of affected scalp surface area. In both human patients and the C3H/HeJ mouse model, the study applied high-throughput TCRbeta sequencing to look at T cell clonal expansion in alopecia areata. Scalp tissue and sorted CD4+ and CD8+ peripheral blood T cells from patchy and totalis/universalis alopecia areata patients and from healthy controls were covered by human TCRbeta sequencing. Biopsies were taken from tofacitinib-treated patients at baseline and at 4 and 24 weeks of treatment, and a later scalp biopsy was taken in several of the tofacitinib-treated patients. Clonality in the scalp was compared among normal scalp (n=4), patchy alopecia areata scalp (n=8), and alopecia totalis/universalis scalp (n=8). RNA came from the PAXgene miRNA kit for fixed scalp, the miRNeasy kit for PBMCs, and the RNeasy kit for mouse skin. immunoSEQ multiplex PCR using 35 Vbeta forward primers and 13 Jbeta reverse primers was used to amplify TCRbeta CDR3 regions. The paper's findings and limits, for the study overall: Shared TCR sequences between patients were less evident than in mice, which may be partly attributable to HLA diversity in the patient population. Unlike mouse skin, where gammadelta T cells dominate, normal human skin contains resident alphabeta T cells that get sequenced too, which complicates analysis of the scalp TCR repertoire. Lesional scalp, especially in alopecia totalis/universalis, showed higher clonality and more expanded CD8+ clones than normal scalp, suggesting antigenic drive. Many expanded lesional clones were found to persist in scalp and blood during tofacitinib treatment, and relapse after treatment cessation may be partly explained by this persistence. The treated cohort was small, with a single nonresponder, so links between baseline CD8+ expansion and response need larger studies. Scalp clonality and the number of expanded CD8+ clones among the top 100 scalp clones were significantly decreased by tofacitinib.

Library preparation was by the immunoSEQ multiplex PCR assay. To provide template for TCR sequencing, every sample had RNA extracted and reverse transcribed into cDNA. First-strand cDNA was synthesized with SuperScript III using a 2:1 mix of oligo-dT and random hexamers. Amplification bias was assessed with a synthetic immune receptor repertoire, and residual bias was removed computationally. In the original analysis: After raw reads were preprocessed to remove errors, the CDR3 was defined following IMGT conventions as running from the conserved cysteine to phenylalanine. To get clonality, Shannon entropy was normalized by log2 of the number of productive unique TCRs and the result was subtracted from 1. CD4 or CD8 identity of scalp clones was inferred by cross-referencing scalp TCRbeta sequences with sorted blood CD4 and CD8 repertoires. TCRdb stores this immuneACCESS table with in-frame sequences only. Part of the clones is absent; in the studies checked, under half of the shortfall reflects unresolved V genes, and no reason is known for the rest. Clone size and V and J calls were adopted from that table, with D and trimming inferred from the DNA. The sample table lists roughly 200,000 clones, roughly 40% of them with a count of one. Roughly 2.8% of the sample is held by the ten biggest clonotypes.

The treatment or condition label corresponds to: oral pan-JAK inhibitor, 5-10 mg twice daily. From alopecia areata patients, peripheral blood was collected along with lesional scalp punch biopsies. PBMCs were separated by density centrifugation and stained for CD3, CD4 and CD8, after which CD4+ and CD8+ T cells were sorted on a FACSAria. The sample consisted of CD4+ T cells sorted from blood, taken between weeks 36 and 40, from a patient treated with tofacitinib. The TCR originated in a human donor with alopecia areata.

The DNA is as follows: TGTGCCAGCAGCTTGACTAGCGGGACGTATACGCAGTATTTT. This encodes CASSLTSGTYTQYF. This chain joins TRBV5-6 to TRBJ2-3, with 10 bases aligning to TRBD2. The germline V gene encodes CDR1 SGHDT and CDR2 YYEEEE. The CDR3 holds 14 amino acids from the cysteine to the phenylalanine. Of all the DNA, just the CDR3 is kept, 42 bases in frame from base 1. The germline V end is reduced by 1 base and the J end by 7 bases; junction bases left unmatched: 3.